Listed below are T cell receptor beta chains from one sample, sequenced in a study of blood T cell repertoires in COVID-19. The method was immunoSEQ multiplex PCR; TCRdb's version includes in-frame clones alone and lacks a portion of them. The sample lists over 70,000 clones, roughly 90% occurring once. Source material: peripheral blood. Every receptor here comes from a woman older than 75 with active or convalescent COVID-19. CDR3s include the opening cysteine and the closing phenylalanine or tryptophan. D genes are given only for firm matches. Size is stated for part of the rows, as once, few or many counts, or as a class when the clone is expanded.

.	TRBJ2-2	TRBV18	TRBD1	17	TGTGCCAGCTCACCACAAACGACAGGGGTCGGGACCGGGGAGCTGTTTTTT	CASSPQTTGVGTGELFF
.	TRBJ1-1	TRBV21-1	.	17	TGTGCCAGCAGCAAATATAAAAAGGGACTTATGAACACTGAAGCTTTCTTT	CASSKYKKGLMNTEAFF
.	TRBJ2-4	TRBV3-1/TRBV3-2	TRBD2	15	TGTGCCAGCAGCCATTCAGCGGGAGAACGGGACATTCAGTACTTC	CASSHSAGERDIQYF
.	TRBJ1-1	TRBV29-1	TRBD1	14	TGCAGCGTTGAAGATACAGGGGAGAGGAGTGAAGCTTTCTTT	CSVEDTGERSEAFF
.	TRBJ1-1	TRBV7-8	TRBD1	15	TGTGCCAGCAGCTTAGCGCACGGGACAGGGAATGAAGCTTTCTTT	CASSLAHGTGNEAFF
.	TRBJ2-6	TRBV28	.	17	TGTGCCAGCAGTGAGGTGCAAGGAGGCTCTGGGGCCAACGTCCTGACTTTC	CASSEVQGGSGANVLTF
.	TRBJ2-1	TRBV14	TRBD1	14	TGTGCCAGCAGCAACAGACAGGGTTGGAATGAGCAGTTCTTC	CASSNRQGWNEQFF
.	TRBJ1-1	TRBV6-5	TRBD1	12	TGTGCCAGCAGTAAGGGGGCCGCTGAAGCTTTCTTT	CASSKGAAEAFF
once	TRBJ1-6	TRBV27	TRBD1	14	TGTGCCAGCAGTCCTCGACAGGGGAACTTACCCCTCCACTTT	CASSPRQGNLPLHF
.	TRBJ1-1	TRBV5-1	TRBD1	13	TGCGCCAGCAGCCTACAGGGGGGGACTGAAGCTTTCTTT	CASSLQGGTEAFF
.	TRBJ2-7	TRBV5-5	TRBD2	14	TGTGCCAGCAGCTTGGGGGACTACTCCTACGAGCAGTACTTC	CASSLGDYSYEQYF
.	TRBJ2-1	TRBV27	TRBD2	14	TGTGCCAGCACGGATAGCGGGGGACGGGACGAGCAGTTCTTC	CASTDSGGRDEQFF
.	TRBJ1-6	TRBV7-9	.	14	TGTGCCAGCAGCTTAGAACAGTATAATTCACCCCTCCACTTT	CASSLEQYNSPLHF
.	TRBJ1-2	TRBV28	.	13	TGTGCCAGCAGTTTGTCGACAGCCTATGGCTACACCTTC	CASSLSTAYGYTF
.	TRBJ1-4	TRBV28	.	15	TGTGCCAGCAGTTTCATCAGGGAAAGGGGTGAAAAACTGTTTTTT	CASSFIRERGEKLFF
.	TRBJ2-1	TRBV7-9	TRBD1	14	TGTGCCAGCAGCTCCAAACCGACAGGGGACGAGCAGTTCTTC	CASSSKPTGDEQFF
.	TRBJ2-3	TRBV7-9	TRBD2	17	TGTGCCAGCAGGCAGCGGTCCAGCGGGAGTGCGTTAGATACGCAGTATTTT	CASRQRSSGSALDTQYF
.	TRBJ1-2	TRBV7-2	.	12	TGTGCCAGCAGCCACGACAGCTATGGCTACACCTTC	CASSHDSYGYTF
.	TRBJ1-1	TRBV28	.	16	TGTGCCAGCAGAAGACAGGAATCTTTCCGTTACACTGAAGCTTTCTTT	CASRRQESFRYTEAFF
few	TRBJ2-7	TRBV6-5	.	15	TGTGCCAGCAGTTACGTCTCCCAGGCCCCCTACGAGCAGTACTTC	CASSYVSQAPYEQYF
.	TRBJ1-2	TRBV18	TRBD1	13	TGTGCCAGCTCACCGGGGGACAGCGATGGCTACACCTTC	CASSPGDSDGYTF
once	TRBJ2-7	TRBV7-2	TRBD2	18	TGTGCCAGCAGCCCCAGGGGGGCGGGAGGGCCCTCCGCCTACGAGCAGTACTTC	CASSPRGAGGPSAYEQYF
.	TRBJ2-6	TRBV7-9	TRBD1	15	TGTGCCAGCAGCCACAGGGGATCTGGGGCCAACGTCCTGACTTTC	CASSHRGSGANVLTF
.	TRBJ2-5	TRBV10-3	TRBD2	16	TGTGCCATCAGTAGACTAGCGGGGACCTCCCAAGAGACCCAGTACTTC	CAISRLAGTSQETQYF
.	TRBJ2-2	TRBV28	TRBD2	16	TGTGCCAGCAGAGACACTAGCGGGAGCAACACCGGGGAGCTGTTTTTT	CASRDTSGSNTGELFF
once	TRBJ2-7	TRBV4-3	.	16	TGCGCCAGCAGCCAAGAATTCAGACAGGGAGGCGACGAGCAGTACTTC	CASSQEFRQGGDEQYF
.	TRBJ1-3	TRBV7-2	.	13	TGTGCCAGCAGCTTACAATTCGGAAACACCATATATTTT	CASSLQFGNTIYF
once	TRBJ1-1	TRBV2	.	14	TGTGCCAGCAGTGAAAGGGGATCGAACACTGAAGCTTTCTTT	CASSERGSNTEAFF
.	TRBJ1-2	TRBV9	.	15	TGTGCCAGCAGCGTAGAACCCGGAGGGACTTATGGCTACACCTTC	CASSVEPGGTYGYTF
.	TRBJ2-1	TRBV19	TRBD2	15	TGTGCCAGTAGTATAGGGACTAGCGGGAGGGATGAGCAGTTCTTC	CASSIGTSGRDEQFF
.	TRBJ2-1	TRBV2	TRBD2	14	TGTGCCAGCAGTGGGACTAGCGGAGCCAATGAGCAGTTCTTC	CASSGTSGANEQFF
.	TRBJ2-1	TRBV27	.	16	TGTGCCAGCAGTTCCCCACGACAGGCCTCCTACAATGAGCAGTTCTTC	CASSSPRQASYNEQFF
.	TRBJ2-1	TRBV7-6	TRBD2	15	TGTGCCAGCAGCTCCTCCTCGGCGGGGGGGGGTACGGAGTTCTTC	CASSSSSAGGGTEFF
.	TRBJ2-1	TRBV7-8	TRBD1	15	TGTGCCAGCAGCAAGAGGACAGGTACCTACAATGAGCAGTTCTTC	CASSKRTGTYNEQFF
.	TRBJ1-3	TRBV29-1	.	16	TGCAGCGTTGAACGGGAAAGCACTAGTGGAGGAAACACCATATATTTT	CSVERESTSGGNTIYF
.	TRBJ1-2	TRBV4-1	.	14	TGCGCCAGCAGCCAAGAATTCACTCACTATGGCTACACCTTC	CASSQEFTHYGYTF
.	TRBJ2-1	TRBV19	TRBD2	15	TGTGCCAGTAGTATGGGACTAGCGGAACCCAATGAGCAGTTCTTC	CASSMGLAEPNEQFF
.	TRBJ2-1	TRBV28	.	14	TGTGCCAGCAGTTTACTAGTAATCCAAAATGAGCAGTTCTTC	CASSLLVIQNEQFF
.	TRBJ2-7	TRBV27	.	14	TGTGCCAGCAGTCTCAGGGGGGCTCGCGACGAGCAGTACTTC	CASSLRGARDEQYF
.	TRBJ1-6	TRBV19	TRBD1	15	TGTGCCAGTAGTCCGCGACAGGGGAAGAGTTCACCCCTCCACTTT	CASSPRQGKSSPLHF
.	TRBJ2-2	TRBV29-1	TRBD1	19	TGCAGCGTTGCACGCCCGTATGATCAGGGGGAAGCGGACACCGGGGAGCTGTTTTTT	CSVARPYDQGEADTGELFF
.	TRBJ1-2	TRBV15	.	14	TGTGCCACCAGCAGACTAGGGGTGGGGCGAGGCTACACCTTC	CATSRLGVGRGYTF
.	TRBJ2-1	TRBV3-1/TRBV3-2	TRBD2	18	TGTGCCAGCAGCTCACAACTTAGCGGGACCATCTCCTACAATGAGCAGTTCTTC	CASSSQLSGTISYNEQFF
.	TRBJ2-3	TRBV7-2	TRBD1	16	TGTGCCAGCAGCTTGGTCGGGACAGCAATAACAGATACGCAGTATTTT	CASSLVGTAITDTQYF
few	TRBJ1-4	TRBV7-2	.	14	TGTGCCAGCAGCTTAGGATGGGCCAGTGAAAAACTGTTTTTT	CASSLGWASEKLFF
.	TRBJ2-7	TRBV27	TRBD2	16	TGTGCCAGCAGGATAACAGCGGGAGGGCCCTCCTACGAGCAGTACTTC	CASRITAGGPSYEQYF
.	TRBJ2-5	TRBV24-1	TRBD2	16	TGTGCCACCAGTGATCCCCTCGCGGGAGGGAAAGAGACCCAGTACTTC	CATSDPLAGGKETQYF
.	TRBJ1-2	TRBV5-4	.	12	TGTGCCAGCAGCTCGACAGACTATGGCTACACCTTC	CASSSTDYGYTF
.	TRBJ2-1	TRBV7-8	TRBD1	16	TGTGCCAGCAGCAACATCGACAGGGGTGATTACAATGAGCAGTTCTTC	CASSNIDRGDYNEQFF
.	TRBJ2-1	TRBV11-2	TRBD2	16	TGTGCCAGCAGCTCCGGACTAGCCTTACACTACAATGAGCAGTTCTTC	CASSSGLALHYNEQFF